This passage covers 30 T cell receptor beta chains from one sample sequenced in a study of blood T cell repertoires in COVID-19. Clones were read by immunoSEQ multiplex PCR, and TCRdb kept only the in-frame ones, dropping some. The sample yields some 380,000 clones, roughly 77% seen once. Source material: peripheral blood. The receptors shown here come from a human donor with acute or convalescent COVID-19. The donor label of this sample is uncertain.

V usage is TRBV30 and J usage is TRBJ2-3; the D gene is possibly TRBD2 (6 bases). The germline V gene has CDR1 GTSNPN and CDR2 SVGIG (reference sequence). The V gene lost 0 bases and the J gene lost 6 bases, with 16 bases spanning the gap. This CDR3 is built from 15 residues. CDR3 protein: CAWSVLRGRTDTQYF. In nucleotides, the CDR3 is TGTGCCTGGAGTGTACTCCGGGGGAGGACGGATACGCAGTATTTT.

The chain has TRBV6-1 and TRBJ2-7; 8 bases fit TRBD2. The CDR3 loop spans 17 amino acids. Germline-derived CDR1 and CDR2 are MNHNS and SASEGT. Trimming removed 3 bases from V and 1 base from J; junction bases left unmatched: 11. CDR3 bases: TGTGCCAGCAGTGACCCCCCCCGGGGGGGCCAATCCTACGAGCAGTACTTC. This sequence encodes CASSDPPRGGQSYEQYF.

The gene calls are TRBV3-1 (or the pseudogene TRBV3-2) and TRBJ1-2, with TRBD1 as a possible D gene (5 bases). Trimming cost V 2 bases and J 5 bases, with 12 bases left between them. Germline V CDR1 and CDR2: LGHDT, YNNKEL (reference sequence). This CDR3 spans 14 amino acids. CDR3 sequence: CASSQSQGWYGYTF. The CDR3 nucleotides are TGTGCCAGCAGCCAATCCCAGGGTTGGTATGGCTACACCTTC.

CDR3 nucleotide sequence: TGTGCCAGCAGTTTACGCAACAGGGGAAATGAAGCTTTCTTT. Encoded protein: CASSLRNRGNEAFF. This sequence joins TRBV28 and TRBJ1-1; 7 nucleotides agree with TRBD1. With V trimmed by 2 bases and J by 7 bases, 7 bases remained unmatched. The germline gives CDR1 MDHEN, CDR2 SYDVKM. The CDR3 runs 14 residues.

The CDR3 region is CASSFSGRPLNEQFF. CDR3 nucleotides: TGTGCCAGCAGCTTTAGCGGGAGGCCACTCAATGAGCAGTTCTTC. The genes are TRBV7-8 and TRBJ2-1, with 10 bases fitting TRBD2. Per germline, CDR1 SGHVS and CDR2 FQNEAQ. The CDR3 sequence is 15 residues long. V dropped 3 bases and J dropped 6; count of bases not matched to a gene: 5.

The rearrangement uses TRBV7-9 and TRBJ2-2, with 11 positions matching TRBD2. The junction had 9 bases not matched to a gene; V was cut back by 10 bases and J by 2 bases. The germline V gene encodes CDR1 SEHNR and CDR2 FQNEAQ (reference sequence). The length of the CDR3 is 16 residues. CDR3 residues: CAMPGLAAKNTGELFF. In DNA, the CDR3 is TGTGCCATGCCGGGACTAGCGGCCAAAAACACCGGGGAGCTGTTTTTT.

The rearrangement links TRBV20-1 to TRBJ1-5, with a weak D call TRBD1 (5 bases). The CDR3 spans 15 residues. Trimming cost V 3 bases and J 6 bases, with 18 bases left between them. CDR1 and CDR2 from the germline V gene are DFQATT and SNEGSKA (reference sequence). This CDR3 reads CSASKGQGGGQPQHF. The CDR3 DNA is TGCAGTGCTAGTAAGGGCCAGGGCGGGGGTCAGCCCCAGCATTTT.

The chain has TRBV18 and TRBJ1-1, with 9 bases matching TRBD1. There are 17 residues in the CDR3. Germline lookup yields CDR1 KGHSH and CDR2 LQKENI. Losses at the gene ends were 5 bases for V and 1 base for J; bases not matched to a gene: 11. Here the CDR3 DNA reads TGTGCCAGCTCAGCCCTAAAACAGGGGGCGGGGAACACTGAAGCTTTCTTT. This translates into CASSALKQGAGNTEAFF.

The gene calls are TRBV5-1 and TRBJ2-5, with 7 bases fitting TRBD2. This CDR3 has 16 amino acids. J gave up 0 bases and V 4 bases, and 9 bases lay outside the gene matches. CDR1 and CDR2 from the germline V gene are SGHRS and YFSETQ. The DNA for the CDR3 is TGCGCCAGCAGCCGACTTGGGGCGGGGGACCAAGAGACCCAGTACTTC. It is translated as CASSRLGAGDQETQYF.

This clone has a count of ten or more. The rearrangement joins TRBV27 to TRBJ1-3; 7 bases agree with TRBD1. The CDR3 loop spans 13 amino acids. J lost 2 bases, V lost 8 bases, and 3 bases had no gene match. CDR1 and CDR2 from the germline V gene are MNHEY and SMNVEV (reference sequence). CDR3 sequence: CASRTGAGNTIYF. The DNA of the CDR3 is TGTGCCAGCCGCACAGGGGCTGGAAACACCATATATTTT.

The chain links TRBV5-1 to TRBJ2-5; a weak D match, TRBD2 (6 bases). V dropped 3 bases and J dropped 4 bases, with 19 bases sitting between them. Germline V lookup: CDR1 SGHRS, CDR2 YFSETQ. The CDR3 consists of 16 residues. The CDR3 spells CASSSPRTAGGETQYF. CDR3 sequence (DNA): TGCGCCAGCAGCTCCCCTCGGACTGCCGGGGGAGAGACCCAGTACTTC.

The rearrangement joins TRBV19 to TRBJ2-1; 13 bases fit TRBD2. Trimming at V came to 4 bases and at J to 5 bases, leaving 8 bases not matched to a gene. The CDR3 is 17 amino acids. Germline CDR1 reads LNHDA; CDR2 reads SQIVND (reference sequence). CDR3 amino acids: CASSRTSGRPADNEQFF. The CDR3 nucleotides are TGTGCCAGTAGTAGGACTAGCGGGAGACCGGCGGACAATGAGCAGTTCTTC.

The CDR3 bases are TGCGCCAGCAGCTCCGGACAGGGTTCAGATACGCAGTATTTT. The encoded protein is CASSSGQGSDTQYF. The gene calls are TRBV5-1 and TRBJ2-3, with 8 bases matching TRBD1. V shed 3 bases, J shed 4 bases, and the junction held 4 bases outside the gene matches. The CDR3 totals 14 residues. The germline CDR1 and CDR2 sequences are SGHRS and YFSETQ.

The chain combines TRBV3-1 (or the pseudogene TRBV3-2) with TRBJ2-1, with D maybe TRBD1 (5 bases). V was pared by 3 bases and J by 2 bases, with 14 bases between. Germline loops: CDR1 LGHDT, CDR2 YNNKEL (reference sequence). This CDR3 has 16 amino acids. The chain's CDR3 is CASSQTETAAYNEQFF. The CDR3, as DNA: TGTGCCAGCAGCCAGACCGAGACAGCCGCCTACAATGAGCAGTTCTTC.

This chain links TRBV15 with TRBJ1-2; 7 bases line up with TRBD1. CDR1 is LNHNV and CDR2 is YYDKDF in the germline V gene (reference sequence). V lost 0 bases to trimming and J lost 6 bases; unmatched junction nucleotides: 1. This CDR3 contains 13 residues. The CDR3 loop reads CATSREGQNGYTF. CDR3 nucleotides: TGTGCCACCAGCAGAGAGGGACAGAATGGCTACACCTTC.

A few counts support this clone. The V call is TRBV28, the J call TRBJ2-2; 7 bases fit TRBD1. Germline assignment: CDR1 MDHEN and CDR2 SYDVKM. After removal of 6 bases from V and 1 base from J, the junction contained 5 bases not matched to a gene. This CDR3 is built from 15 residues. As DNA, the CDR3 is TGTGCCAGCAGGCAAGGGACAGTGAACACCGGGGAGCTGTTTTTT. It yields the protein CASRQGTVNTGELFF. Looking up the rest from reference TRBV28 and TRBJ2-2 gives the full variable domain: DVKVTQSSRYLVKRTGEKVFLECVQDMDHENMFWYRQDPGLGLRLIYFSYDVKMKEKGDIPEGYSVSREKKERFSLILESASTNQTSMYLCASRQGTVNTGELFFGEGSRLTVL.

This clone was found once. The chain uses TRBV2 and TRBJ1-6; D may be TRBD1 (5 bases). This CDR3 has 14 amino acids. With 5 bases removed from V and 5 bases from J, the gap between germline ends came to 10 bases. Germline V gene data show CDR1 as SNHLY and CDR2 as FYNNEI. CDR3 region: CASSPEGDNSPLHF. CDR3 sequence (DNA): TGTGCCAGCAGTCCAGAAGGGGATAATTCACCCCTCCACTTT. Variable domain in full (rest from reference TRBV2 and TRBJ1-6): EPEVTQTPSHQVTQMGQEVILRCVPISNHLYFYWYRQILGQKVEFLVSFYNNEISEKSEIFDDQFSVERPDGSNFTLKIRSTKLEDSAMYFCASSPEGDNSPLHFGNGTRLTVT.

In DNA, the CDR3 is TGCGCCAGCAGCTACTCGACAGGGGAAACTGAAGCTTTCTTT. Translating it yields CASSYSTGETEAFF. The V call is TRBV5-1, the J call TRBJ1-1, with TRBD1 matching over 8 bases. The CDR3 sequence is 14 residues long. Per germline, CDR1 SGHRS and CDR2 YFSETQ. V trimming: 3 bases; J trimming: 5 bases; junction bases outside the gene matches: 6.

In regard to this clone: The sample holds other DNA sequences that translate to the same CDR3. This sequence joins TRBV19 and TRBJ1-1; D unclear. Trimming left V 2 bases short and J 5 bases short, with 9 bases between. The CDR3 runs 13 residues. Per germline, CDR1 LNHDA and CDR2 SQIVND (reference sequence). The DNA for the CDR3 is TGTGCCAGTAGTATATCGTTGTCGACTGAAGCTTTCTTT. It yields the protein CASSISLSTEAFF.

Concerning this clone itself: The sample holds other DNA sequences that translate to the same CDR3. The V call is TRBV2, the J call TRBJ2-7; D unclear. The CDR3 is 11 residues long. Trimming shortened V by 4 bases and J by 3 bases, and 4 bases separated the two germline ends. CDR1 and CDR2 from the germline V gene are SNHLY and FYNNEI. DNA for the CDR3: TGTGCCAGCAGTGGAGGCTACGAGCAGTACTTC. Protein product: CASSGGYEQYF. The entire variable domain, with the rest obtained from reference TRBV2 and TRBJ2-7, is as follows: EPEVTQTPSHQVTQMGQEVILRCVPISNHLYFYWYRQILGQKVEFLVSFYNNEISEKSEIFDDQFSVERPDGSNFTLKIRSTKLEDSAMYFCASSGGYEQYFGPGTRLTVT.

The chain joins TRBV27 to TRBJ1-2, with 8 bases aligning to TRBD1. In germline, CDR1 is MNHEY, CDR2 SMNVEV (reference sequence). With V trimmed by 6 bases and J by 6 bases, 6 bases remained unmatched. This CDR3 region has 13 residues. The CDR3 spells CASRPGQGNGYTF. Here the CDR3 DNA reads TGTGCCAGCAGGCCCGGACAGGGAAATGGCTACACCTTC.

This chain connects TRBV6-1 to TRBJ1-2; D might be TRBD1 (5 bases). Germline CDR1 and CDR2: MNHNS and SASEGT. The CDR3 length is 13 residues. With 3 bases removed from V and 4 bases from J, the gap between germline ends came to 9 bases. The CDR3: CASSDRVTYGYTF. CDR3 nucleotides: TGTGCCAGCAGTGACAGGGTGACCTATGGCTACACCTTC.

The chain couples TRBV19 to TRBJ2-5; 12 nucleotides align to TRBD2. Looked up from germline, CDR1 is LNHDA and CDR2 is SQIVND (reference sequence). The CDR3 runs to 14 residues. V shed 6 bases and J 5 bases; nucleotides not matched to a gene: 4. The CDR3 coding sequence is TGTGCCAGTAGGGCTAGCGGGAGGGGGGAGACCCAGTACTTC. Its translation: CASRASGRGETQYF.

The chain joins TRBV5-1 to TRBJ2-7; TRBD2 matches at 9 bases. The V segment lost 0 bases and the J segment 3 bases; nucleotides outside the gene matches: 10. Germline V gene sequence: CDR1 SGHRS, CDR2 YFSETQ. The CDR3 is 17 amino acids. In DNA, the CDR3 is TGCGCCAGCAGCTTGGCAAACTTAGCGGGGGACCTCTACGAGCAGTACTTC. Translating gives CASSLANLAGDLYEQYF.

The chain is built from TRBV7-2 and TRBJ2-1; 12 nucleotides match TRBD2. J lost 6 bases, V lost 3 bases, and 3 bases had no gene match. The CDR3 length is 15 residues. Germline V gene data show CDR1 as SGHTA and CDR2 as FQGNSA. Here the CDR3 DNA reads TGTGCCAGCAGCTTCGGACTAGCGGGATTCAATGAGCAGTTCTTC. Encoded protein: CASSFGLAGFNEQFF.

The chain combines TRBV19 with TRBJ1-2, with D perhaps TRBD1 (6 bases). The CDR3 totals 13 residues. Germline CDR1 LNHDA, CDR2 SQIVND (reference sequence). V was clipped by 9 bases and J by 6 bases, with 17 bases between them. The DNA for the CDR3 is TGTGCCAGAGAGGGGAGGGGGGCCGATGGCTACACCTTC. The encoded protein is CAREGRGADGYTF.

The chain combines TRBV7-9 with TRBJ2-2; 7 bases line up with TRBD2. V was clipped by 5 bases and J by 5 bases; unmatched bases: 8. CDR3 length: 15 residues. Germline CDR1 reads SEHNR; CDR2 reads FQNEAQ (reference sequence). The CDR3 DNA sequence: TGTGCCAGCAGCCGTCAAGGGGAGGGGACCGGGGAGCTGTTTTTT. It specifies CASSRQGEGTGELFF. Filled out from reference TRBV7-9 and TRBJ2-2, the complete variable domain reads DTGVSQNPRHKITKRGQNVTFRCDPISEHNRLYWYRQTLGQGPEFLTYFQNEAQLEKSRLLSDRFSAERPKGSFSTLEIQRTEQGDSAMYLCASSRQGEGTGELFFGEGSRLTVL.

A few counts support this clone. The V and J genes are TRBV7-8 and TRBJ2-1; 13 positions match TRBD2. Germline trimming cut 4 bases from V and 7 bases from J; bases unmatched to any gene: 7. Germline-derived CDR1 and CDR2 are SGHVS and FQNEAQ. The CDR3 sequence is 16 residues long. This CDR3 is CASSSLILAGGNEQFF. CDR3 nucleotide sequence: TGTGCCAGCAGCTCGTTAATACTAGCGGGAGGGAATGAGCAGTTCTTC.

The genes are TRBV9 and TRBJ2-1; 10 bases are shared with TRBD2. The junction had 5 bases not matched to a gene; V was cut back by 4 bases and J by 4 bases. CDR3 length: 15 residues. Per germline, CDR1 SGDLS and CDR2 YYNGEE. Written as DNA, the CDR3 is TGTGCCAGCAGCCTCGGACTAGCGGCATACAATGAGCAGTTCTTC. It yields the protein CASSLGLAAYNEQFF.

V usage is TRBV3-1 (or the pseudogene TRBV3-2) and J usage is TRBJ2-7; 8 bases are shared with TRBD1. The germline V gene encodes CDR1 LGHDT and CDR2 YNNKEL (reference sequence). The V and J ends lost 4 bases and 2 bases, in that order; junction bases with no gene match: 7. The CDR3 runs 15 residues. CDR3 sequence: CASSPRGQGTYEQYF. The CDR3 region has the DNA TGTGCCAGCAGCCCCCGCGGACAGGGAACCTACGAGCAGTACTTC.